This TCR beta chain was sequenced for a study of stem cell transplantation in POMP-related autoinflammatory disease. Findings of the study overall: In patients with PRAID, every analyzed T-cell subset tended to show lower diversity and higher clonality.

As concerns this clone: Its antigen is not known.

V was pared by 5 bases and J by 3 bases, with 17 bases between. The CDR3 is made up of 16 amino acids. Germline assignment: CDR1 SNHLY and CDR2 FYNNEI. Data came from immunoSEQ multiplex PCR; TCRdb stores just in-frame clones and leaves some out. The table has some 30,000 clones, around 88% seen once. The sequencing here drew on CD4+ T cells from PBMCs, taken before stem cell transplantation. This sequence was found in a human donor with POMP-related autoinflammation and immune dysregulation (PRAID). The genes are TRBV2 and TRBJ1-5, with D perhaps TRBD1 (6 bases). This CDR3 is CASSTGTPKINQPQHF. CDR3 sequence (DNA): TGTGCCAGCAGTACCGGGACACCTAAGATCAATCAGCCCCAGCATTTT.